This passage covers 10 T cell receptor beta chains from one sample sequenced in a study of CD8+ T cells in alopecia areata. Isolated RNA was reverse transcribed into cDNA used as the sequencing template. Data came from immunoSEQ multiplex PCR; TCRdb stores just in-frame clones and leaves some out. The sample holds 250,000 or so clones, and no clone turns up only once. It was with CD4, CD8alpha, NKG2D, NKG2ACE and other markers that pooled cutaneous lymph node cells were sorted. The sample comprised CD4+ T cells sorted from a lymph node. Receptors originate from a C3H/HeJ mouse with alopecia areata. The strain is characterized by the MHC haplotype H2-k.

This clone was observed a few times. Germline and genes: mouse. The read gets to within 4 residues of the CDR3 end, and the germline J gene fills in the rest. The chain joins TRBV1 to TRBJ2-5; D is undetermined. The CDR3 has 15 amino acids. The ends were cut back, 0 bases at V and 2 bases at J, with 9 bases in the middle. Germline V gene data show CDR1 as NSQYPW and CDR2 as LRSPGD (reference sequence). The CDR3 loop reads CTCSADPQSQDTQYF. The covered CDR3 bases are TGCACCTGCAGTGCAGATCCCCAGAGCCAAGAC.

Regarding this clone: The gene symbols are mouse symbols. The read terminates 4 residues ahead of where the CDR3 ends, so the germline J gene completes it. The J gene is TRBJ2-3, the V gene TRBV13-3, with TRBD1 as a possible D gene (6 bases). From germline, CDR1 is NNHDY and CDR2 SYVADS. This CDR3 region has 14 residues. V shed 5 bases and J shed 0 bases, with 10 bases lying between them. The CDR3 here is CASSRQASAETLYF. The DNA read from the CDR3 is TGTGCCAGCAGCAGACAGGCTAGTGCAGAA.

This clone occurred a few times. Here the gene names and germline are mouse. The CDR3 goes on 4 residues after the read ends, and that part is filled in from the germline J gene. The chain employs TRBV19 and TRBJ2-2; TRBD1 is a possible D gene (6 bases). Germline assignment: CDR1 FNHDT and CDR2 SITEND (reference sequence). This CDR3 is 15 amino acids long. The V and J ends lost 6 bases and 0 bases respectively, with 12 bases between them. The CDR3 is CASTGTKTNTGQLYF. The DNA read from the CDR3 is TGTGCCAGCACCGGGACAAAAACAAACACCGGG. Drawing the rest from reference TRBV19 and TRBJ2-2, the complete variable domain is GGIITQTPKFLIGQEGQKLTLKCQQNFNHDTMYWYRQDSGKGLRLIYYSITENDLQKGDLSEGYDASREKKSSFSLTVTSAQKNEMAVFLCASTGTKTNTGQLYFGEGSKLTVL.

This clone was counted only a few times. The gene names here belong to mouse. The CDR3 is cut off 4 residues early in the read; its end comes from the germline J gene. This chain joins TRBV19 and TRBJ2-3, with 8 bases identical to TRBD2. CDR1 is FNHDT and CDR2 is SITEND in the germline V gene (reference sequence). The length of the CDR3 is 14 residues. J gave up 4 bases and V 2 bases, and 3 bases lay outside the gene matches. The part of the CDR3 DNA that was read is TGTGCCAGCAGTATTTCGGGGGGGCCAGAA. Translating it yields CASSISGGPE. The CDR3 in its entirety is CASSISGGPETLYF.

This clone was seen only a few times. Genes here carry mouse names. With the read ending 4 residues before the CDR3 end, the germline J gene is used to fill in that end. The J gene is TRBJ2-2, the V gene TRBV19; D is perhaps TRBD1 (5 bases). This CDR3 has 14 amino acids. Trimming left V 3 bases short and J 4 bases short, with 10 bases between. Germline CDR1 FNHDT, CDR2 SITEND (reference sequence). The covered CDR3 bases are TGTGCCAGCAGTAGAGAGGGGTCCACCGGG. Translated: CASSREGSTG. In full, the CDR3 reads CASSREGSTGQLYF.

With regard to this clone: Gene names are mouse gene names. Coverage ceases 4 residues before the CDR3 finishes, and the germline J gene fills in the end. This chain uses TRBV5 with TRBJ2-1; TRBD2 matches at 10 bases. J gave up 3 bases and V 0 bases, and 5 bases lay outside the gene matches. Germline V CDR1 and CDR2: LGHNA, YNLKQL (reference sequence). CDR3 length: 17 residues. Partial CDR3 DNA: TGTGCCAGCAGCCAAGATCTGGGGGGGCGCCCCTATGCT. This translates into CASSQDLGGRPYA. The whole CDR3 sequence reads CASSQDLGGRPYAEQFF.

For this clone: These gene names are mouse names. The sequence runs out 4 residues before the end of the CDR3; the remainder is reconstructed from the germline J gene. This chain connects TRBV5 to TRBJ1-1; 11 nucleotides match TRBD1. Per the germline V gene, CDR1 is LGHNA and CDR2 is YNLKQL (reference sequence). This CDR3 has 14 residues. The CDR3: CASSQEGQGAEVFF. CDR3 bases read: TGTGCCAGCAGCCAAGAGGGACAGGGGGCA.

This clone was seen repeatedly, ten times or more. Mouse gene names apply. The sequenced part of the CDR3 DNA is TGTGCCAGCAGTCGGACAGGGAGGAACTCC. It is translated as CASSRTGRNS. The CDR3 in its entirety is CASSRTGRNSDYTF. The gene calls are TRBV13-3 and TRBJ1-2; 8 bases map to TRBD1. Coverage ceases 4 residues before the CDR3 finishes, and the germline J gene fills in the end. The junction had 4 bases not matched to a gene; V was cut back by 4 bases and J by 2 bases. Germline CDR1 reads NNHDY; CDR2 reads SYVADS. This CDR3 spans 14 amino acids.

Details on this clone: Germline and genes: mouse. The read falls 4 residues short of the CDR3 end, and the missing part is taken from the germline J gene. The rearrangement uses TRBV13-3 and TRBJ1-2; TRBD1 matches at 9 bases. The CDR3 has 14 residues. Germline V CDR1 and CDR2: NNHDY, SYVADS. Partial CDR3 DNA: TGTGCCAGCAACCGGGACAGGGAAGGGTCC. Its translation: CASNRDREGS. In full, the CDR3 reads CASNRDREGSDYTF.

Of note for this clone: The listed genes are named as in mouse. The CDR3 end falls 4 residues outside the read, so it is completed with the germline J gene. Other DNA sequences from this sample encode an identical CDR3 as well. The chain is built from TRBV1 and TRBJ2-5; D unclear. The CDR3 is 12 amino acids. The germline V gene has CDR1 NSQYPW and CDR2 LRSPGD (reference sequence). V was shortened by 3 bases and J by 3 bases, with 4 bases between the two germline ends. The covered CDR3 bases are TGCACCTGCAGTGCCTCTCAAGAC. As protein: CTCSASQD. The CDR3 as a whole reads CTCSASQDTQYF.